These 14 T cell receptor beta chains originate from one sample sequenced in a study of cytomegalovirus exposure and HLA in healthy donors. PCR was performed using 60 Vbeta and 13 Jbeta primers. TCRdb's copy holds only in-frame clones and misses some; the assay was immunoSEQ multiplex PCR. The table includes tens of thousands of clones, more than 80% detected once. Sequenced input: PBMCs. These TCRs come from a woman aged 40 to 55 in good health and CMV-seronegative.

V gene TRBV2 combines with J gene TRBJ1-6; 8 bases align to TRBD1. The CDR3 extends over 14 amino acids. Per germline, CDR1 SNHLY and CDR2 FYNNEI. V gave up 6 bases and J gave up 9 bases; unmatched junction bases: 7. The DNA for the CDR3 is TGTGCCAGCAGACCTGACAGGGGAGGTTCACCCCTCCACTTT. Its translation: CASRPDRGGSPLHF. The complete variable domain, with remaining parts taken from reference TRBV2 and TRBJ1-6, reads EPEVTQTPSHQVTQMGQEVILRCVPISNHLYFYWYRQILGQKVEFLVSFYNNEISEKSEIFDDQFSVERPDGSNFTLKIRSTKLEDSAMYFCASRPDRGGSPLHFGNGTRLTVT.

This chain uses TRBV5-4 with TRBJ2-1; 7 positions agree with TRBD1. This CDR3 spans 16 amino acids. With V trimmed by 1 base and J by 3 bases, 7 bases remained unmatched. CDR1 and CDR2 from the germline V gene are SGHNT and YYREEE (reference sequence). Here the CDR3 DNA reads TGTGCCAGCAGCTTGCGACAGGGTGGAAACTACAATGAGCAGTTCTTC. It yields the protein CASSLRQGGNYNEQFF.

The V gene is TRBV7-9, the J gene TRBJ1-2, with D hard to call. CDR1 and CDR2 (germline): SEHNR, FQNEAQ (reference sequence). The V and J ends lost 3 bases and 1 base respectively, with 9 bases between them. This CDR3 comprises 14 residues. The CDR3 loop reads CASSFEILNYGYTF. CDR3 bases: TGTGCCAGCAGCTTCGAAATACTTAACTATGGCTACACCTTC.

In this sample, this clone turned up a few times. CDR3 sequence reads: CASSLAGTLQETQYF. CDR3 sequence (DNA): TGTGCCAGCAGCTTAGCCGGGACACTCCAAGAGACCCAGTACTTC. This chain links TRBV7-2 with TRBJ2-5; the D gene is possibly TRBD1 (6 bases). The germline CDR1 and CDR2 sequences are SGHTA and FQGNSA. CDR3 length: 15 residues. V was clipped by 0 bases and J by 1 base, with 9 bases between them.

This clone was detected only a few times. J is TRBJ1-4 and V is TRBV7-8, with D possibly TRBD1 on 6 matching bases. The CDR3 covers 14 residues. Between the trimmed V and J ends, which lost 6 bases and 7 bases, there was a span of 15 bases. In germline, CDR1 is SGHVS, CDR2 FQNEAQ. The CDR3 coding sequence is TGTGCCAGCAGTCTGAGGACAGACGCTGAAAAACTGTTTTTT. It codes for CASSLRTDAEKLFF.

The V gene is TRBV29-1, the J gene TRBJ2-1; maybe TRBD2 (7 bases). In germline, CDR1 is SQVTM, CDR2 ANQGSEA. Trimming cost V 1 base and J 0 bases, with 16 bases left between them. The CDR3 has 17 residues. CDR3 sequence reads: CSVEGVGGGSSYNEQFF. As DNA, the CDR3 is TGCAGCGTTGAAGGCGTAGGGGGGGGTAGCTCCTACAATGAGCAGTTCTTC.

The V and J genes are TRBV4-3 and TRBJ2-1; possible D gene TRBD1, 6 bases. Trimming pared 1 base from V and 8 bases from J, leaving 15 bases between. The CDR3 is 15 amino acids. Germline V lookup: CDR1 LGHNA, CDR2 YSLEER. CDR3 amino acids: CASSQGQGISYEQFF. DNA for the CDR3: TGCGCCAGCAGCCAAGGCCAGGGGATTTCCTATGAGCAGTTCTTC.

The chain carries TRBV2 and TRBJ1-1; D remains ambiguous. The germline V and J ends were trimmed by 7 bases and 0 bases, with 9 bases remaining between them. CDR1 and CDR2 from the germline V gene are SNHLY and FYNNEI. This CDR3 has 13 amino acids. CDR3 sequence (DNA): TGTGCCAGCATCGAGAATTTGAACACTGAAGCTTTCTTT. Its protein is CASIENLNTEAFF.

V usage is TRBV4-3 and J usage is TRBJ1-4, with TRBD1 identical over 7 bases. CDR1 is LGHNA and CDR2 is YSLEER in the germline V gene. The CDR3 has 14 amino acids. Trimming took 3 bases from V and 10 from J; bases not matched to a gene: 8. The CDR3 DNA reads TGCGCCAGCAGCCAGAAGGAGGGGGCTGGAAAACTGTTTTTT. Encoded protein: CASSQKEGAGKLFF.

V gene TRBV4-2 combines with J gene TRBJ2-3, with 11 bases that match TRBD2. The CDR3 covers 16 residues. Trimming cost V 2 bases and J 2 bases; bases outside gene matches: 3. The germline gives CDR1 LGHNA, CDR2 YNFKEQ. The CDR3 spells CASSQTSGGITDTQYF. The CDR3 nucleotides are TGTGCCAGCAGCCAAACTAGCGGGGGTATCACAGATACGCAGTATTTT.

The chain employs TRBV4-3 and TRBJ2-7; tentative D call: TRBD2 (6 bases). The CDR3 runs to 15 residues. Germline V lookup: CDR1 LGHNA, CDR2 YSLEER. V was clipped by 4 bases and J by 2 bases, with 15 bases between them. CDR3 protein: CASSRVGGAPYEQYF. The CDR3 DNA reads TGCGCCAGCAGCCGGGTAGGAGGGGCGCCCTACGAGCAGTACTTC.

V is TRBV6-6 and J is TRBJ2-1; the D is unclear. There are 11 residues in the CDR3. CDR1 and CDR2 from the germline V gene are MNHNY and SVGAGI (reference sequence). The V gene lost 7 bases and the J gene lost 3 bases, with 4 bases spanning the gap. CDR3 sequence reads: CASTSYNEQFF. The CDR3 DNA follows: TGTGCCAGCACCAGCTACAATGAGCAGTTCTTC.

The J gene is TRBJ1-3, the V gene TRBV7-8, with a possible D match to TRBD1 (5 bases). This CDR3 comprises 17 residues. CDR1 SGHVS and CDR2 FQNEAQ come from the germline V gene. Trimming took 2 bases from V and 0 from J, leaving 14 bases between them. The CDR3 loop reads CASSLNADSFSGNTIYF. CDR3 nucleotides: TGTGCCAGCAGCTTAAATGCAGACAGCTTCTCTGGAAACACCATATATTTT.

This chain uses TRBV19 with TRBJ2-3; D perhaps matches TRBD2 (5 bases). Germline-derived CDR1 and CDR2 are LNHDA and SQIVND (reference sequence). V was trimmed by 7 bases and J by 2 bases, leaving 10 bases between them. CDR3 size: 13 residues. The CDR3: CASIATNTDTQYF. The CDR3 nucleotides read TGTGCCAGTATTGCGACTAACACAGATACGCAGTATTTT.